The present T cell receptor beta chain was sequenced within a study of blood T cell repertoires in COVID-19. Profiled with immunoSEQ multiplex PCR; TCRdb holds only in-frame clones, not every one. The sample contains around 60,000 clones, approximately 90% of which appear only once. With V trimmed by 5 bases and J by 7 bases, 10 bases remained unmatched. CDR1 is MNHEY and CDR2 is SMNVEV in the germline V gene (reference sequence). CDR3 length: 15 amino acids. The sequence was collected from a woman in her fifties or sixties with COVID-19, enrolled during active disease. The sample consisted of peripheral blood. V and J are TRBV27 and TRBJ1-2; 10 bases are a match to TRBD1. In DNA, the CDR3 is TGTGCCAGCAGTCTCCGGGACAGGGGAACAGGTGGCTACACCTTC. Protein product: CASSLRDRGTGGYTF.